These 24 T cell receptor beta chains were all obtained from the same sample, sequenced in a study of OX40 agonist ivuxolimab in advanced cancers. Clones were read by immunoSEQ multiplex PCR, and TCRdb kept only the in-frame ones, dropping some. The sample shows tens of thousands of clones, about 93% of them seen only once. The sample consisted of CD4+ or CD8+ T cells sorted from blood, taken in a trial of the OX40 agonist ivuxolimab. Receptors were obtained from an adult with an advanced solid tumor such as melanoma, head and neck, liver or kidney cancer.

The rearrangement joins TRBV28 to TRBJ1-2; 8 nucleotides match TRBD1. The germline gives CDR1 MDHEN, CDR2 SYDVKM. The ends lost 11 bases at V and 6 bases at J; junction bases unmatched: 11. The CDR3 runs 13 residues. The CDR3 nucleotides are TGTGCCTCCACGGACAGGGAGGAGGATGGCTACACCTTC. Residues: CASTDREEDGYTF.

CDR3 amino acids: CASSLSSGTGNQPQHF. DNA of the CDR3: TGTGCCAGCAGTTTATCCTCCGGGACAGGGAACCAGCCCCAGCATTTT. The rearrangement links TRBV27 to TRBJ1-5, with 9 bases fitting TRBD1. J lost 7 bases, V lost 0 bases, and 7 bases had no gene match. Germline loops: CDR1 MNHEY, CDR2 SMNVEV (reference sequence). The CDR3 covers 16 residues.

This rearrangement joins TRBV4-1 to TRBJ2-7; D is ambiguous. The length of the CDR3 is 14 residues. Germline V gene sequence: CDR1 MGHRA, CDR2 YSYEKL. V lost 4 bases and J lost 0, with 10 bases in between. The CDR3 DNA reads TGCGCCAGCAGCCGCCAACAGAGCTCCTACGAGCAGTACTTC. Residues: CASSRQQSSYEQYF.

The rearrangement joins TRBV7-6 to TRBJ2-7; 9 nucleotides align to TRBD1. V trimming: 4 bases; J trimming: 2 bases; junction bases outside the gene matches: 6. Per germline, CDR1 SGHVS and CDR2 FNYEAQ. This CDR3 is 15 amino acids long. This CDR3 is CASSSLGQGAYEQYF. CDR3 DNA: TGTGCCAGCAGCTCGCTGGGACAGGGAGCCTACGAGCAGTACTTC.

This clone was observed a few times. The rearrangement joins TRBV9 to TRBJ1-2, with D unresolved. Germline lookup yields CDR1 SGDLS and CDR2 YYNGEE. This CDR3 is built from 13 residues. Trimming left V 4 bases short and J 3 bases short, with 10 bases between. The CDR3: CASSSGPDYGYTF. For the CDR3, the DNA is TGTGCCAGCAGCAGTGGACCTGACTATGGCTACACCTTC.

This chain uses TRBV6-1 with TRBJ2-5, with 8 bases fitting TRBD2. Trimming took 7 bases from V and 5 from J; bases not matched to a gene: 6. Germline V gene lookup returns CDR1 MNHNS and CDR2 SASEGT. This CDR3 has 13 residues. This CDR3 reads CASTGGDMETQYF. The CDR3 DNA sequence: TGTGCCAGCACGGGGGGGGACATGGAGACCCAGTACTTC.

The rearrangement links TRBV6-6 to TRBJ1-2; the match to TRBD1 covers 7 bases. CDR1 is MNHNY, CDR2 SVGAGI, per germline (reference sequence). The CDR3 runs 14 residues. Trimming at V came to 4 bases and at J to 7 bases, leaving 9 bases not matched to a gene. CDR3 nucleotide sequence: TGTGCCAGCAGTTCCCCCGGGACAGTCGGTGGCTACACCTTC. Translation gives CASSSPGTVGGYTF.

This sequence joins TRBV29-1 and TRBJ2-3, with D uncertain. V lost 4 bases and J 2 bases, leaving 7 bases between the germline ends. Germline loops: CDR1 SQVTM, CDR2 ANQGSEA. The CDR3 extends over 12 amino acids. This chain's CDR3 is CSVGEVTDTQYF. CDR3 in DNA: TGCAGCGTTGGCGAGGTCACAGATACGCAGTATTTT.

The CDR3 protein is CASSSTAYTEAFF. The CDR3 nucleotides are TGTGCCAGCAGCTCGACAGCTTACACTGAAGCTTTCTTT. This chain connects TRBV7-2 to TRBJ1-1, with D perhaps matching TRBD1 (5 bases). Germline V CDR1 and CDR2: SGHTA, FQGNSA. With 4 bases removed from V and 3 bases from J, the gap between germline ends came to 9 bases. The CDR3 extends over 13 amino acids.

The J gene is TRBJ2-3, the V gene TRBV5-6; 9 bases line up with TRBD1. J gave up 8 bases and V 4 bases, and 11 bases lay outside the gene matches. Per the germline V gene, CDR1 is SGHDT and CDR2 is YYEEEE. The length of the CDR3 is 15 residues. The CDR3 loop is CASSPVPGQGGTQYF. CDR3 sequence (DNA): TGTGCCAGCAGCCCCGTCCCGGGACAGGGCGGTACGCAGTATTTT. The complete variable domain, with remaining parts taken from reference TRBV5-6 and TRBJ2-3, reads DAGVTQSPTHLIKTRGQQVTLRCSPKSGHDTVSWYQQALGQGPQFIFQYYEEEERQRGNFPDRFSGHQFPNYSSELNVNALLLGDSALYLCASSPVPGQGGTQYFGPGTRLTVL.

Only one count was recorded for this clone. J is TRBJ1-4 and V is TRBV7-2; tentatively, D is TRBD1 (5 bases). This CDR3 contains 13 residues. With 5 bases removed from V and 4 bases from J, the gap between germline ends came to 8 bases. CDR1 and CDR2 (germline): SGHTA, FQGNSA. The CDR3 bases are TGTGCCAGCAGCGGGGGTGGTAATGAAAAACTGTTTTTT. Translated: CASSGGGNEKLFF.

This clone appeared once. This chain uses TRBV30 with TRBJ2-1; 10 bases are shared with TRBD2. The V gene end was trimmed by 3 bases and the J gene end by 6 bases; junction bases not matched to a gene: 8. The CDR3 runs to 15 residues. Germline V gene data show CDR1 as GTSNPN and CDR2 as SVGIG (reference sequence). This CDR3 is CAWSDGVAGGNEQFF. Written as DNA, the CDR3 is TGTGCCTGGAGCGATGGAGTAGCGGGAGGCAATGAGCAGTTCTTC.

The V and J genes are TRBV7-9 and TRBJ2-5; D is unresolved. CDR3 size: 14 residues. Trimming removed 5 bases from V and 1 base from J, with 11 bases in between. Germline V gene lookup returns CDR1 SEHNR and CDR2 FQNEAQ (reference sequence). This CDR3 reads CASSPWTAQETQYF. CDR3 coding DNA: TGTGCCAGCAGCCCATGGACGGCCCAAGAGACCCAGTACTTC.

The rearrangement uses TRBV6-5 and TRBJ1-6; D call uncertain. CDR3 length: 14 amino acids. The V gene lost 3 bases and the J gene lost 5 bases, with 8 bases spanning the gap. Germline CDR1 and CDR2: MNHEY and SVGAGI. The CDR3 here is CASSYQVNNSPLHF. CDR3 DNA sequence: TGTGCCAGCAGTTATCAAGTAAATAATTCACCCCTCCACTTT.

For the CDR3, the DNA is TGTGCCAGCAGTACAATCATGATCACCGGGGAGCTGTTTTTT. As protein: CASSTIMITGELFF. V and J are TRBV6-5 and TRBJ2-2; no definite D call. Germline V gives CDR1 MNHEY, CDR2 SVGAGI. This CDR3 contains 14 residues. V was shortened by 5 bases and J by 4 bases, with 11 bases between the two germline ends.

The V call is TRBV27, the J call TRBJ2-3; 10 bases fit TRBD2. The V segment lost 5 bases and the J segment 7 bases; nucleotides outside the gene matches: 12. Germline-derived CDR1 and CDR2 are MNHEY and SMNVEV (reference sequence). This CDR3 comprises 16 residues. Here the CDR3 reads CASSPRTSGVMYTQYF. In nucleotides, the CDR3 is TGTGCCAGCAGTCCCCGGACTAGCGGAGTGATGTATACGCAGTATTTT.

The chain links TRBV5-4 to TRBJ2-3; TRBD2 matches at 7 bases. V was pared by 4 bases and J by 0 bases, with 5 bases of the junction left unmatched. This CDR3 comprises 15 residues. Per the germline V gene, CDR1 is SGHNT and CDR2 is YYREEE (reference sequence). CDR3 DNA: TGTGCCAGCAGCCCGGGAGGTACTAGCACAGATACGCAGTATTTT. As protein: CASSPGGTSTDTQYF.

This clone has just a few counts. The genes are TRBV4-3 and TRBJ1-2, with 7 bases fitting TRBD1. CDR3 size: 13 residues. V lost 5 bases to trimming and J lost 4 bases; unmatched junction nucleotides: 4. CDR1 is LGHNA, CDR2 YSLEER, per germline. In nucleotides, the CDR3 is TGCGCCAGCAGCGACCACAGGGGCTATGGCTACACCTTC. Protein product: CASSDHRGYGYTF.

The chain links TRBV19 to TRBJ2-7, with 8 bases matching TRBD2. Germline lookup yields CDR1 LNHDA and CDR2 SQIVND (reference sequence). J gave up 3 bases and V 6 bases, and 10 bases lay outside the gene matches. The CDR3 sequence is 15 residues long. The CDR3 region is CASSPRSGGFYEQYF. CDR3 DNA: TGTGCCAGTAGCCCTAGAAGCGGGGGTTTCTACGAGCAGTACTTC. The variable domain in full, completed from reference TRBV19 and TRBJ2-7, reads DGGITQSPKYLFRKEGQNVTLSCEQNLNHDAMYWYRQDPGQGLRLIYYSQIVNDFQKGDIAEGYSVSREKKESFPLTVTSAQKNPTAFYLCASSPRSGGFYEQYFGPGTRLTVT.

This rearrangement joins TRBV10-2 to TRBJ1-5, with 7 bases aligning to TRBD1. The CDR3 is made up of 13 amino acids. The V gene's germline CDR1 is WSHSY and CDR2 SAAADI. The ends lost 6 bases at V and 3 bases at J; junction bases unmatched: 2. This CDR3 is CASRQGVNQPQHF. The CDR3 bases are TGCGCCAGCAGGCAGGGGGTCAATCAGCCCCAGCATTTT.

The rearrangement joins TRBV28 to TRBJ2-7; the D is unclear. Per germline, CDR1 MDHEN and CDR2 SYDVKM. Between the trimmed V and J ends, which lost 6 bases and 3 bases, there was a span of 6 bases. The CDR3 spans 11 residues. In nucleotides, the CDR3 is TGTGCCAGCAGCCTTAACTACGAGCAGTACTTC. It translates to CASSLNYEQYF.

The chain carries TRBV10-3 and TRBJ2-3; TRBD1 matches 7 bases. This CDR3 contains 23 residues. Germline assignment: CDR1 ENHRY and CDR2 SYGVKD. J lost 2 bases, V lost 6 bases, and 32 bases had no gene match. The CDR3 reads CAISAGAGGAFSHEGHNTDTQYF. The CDR3 DNA reads as TGTGCCATCAGCGCCGGGGCAGGGGGTGCGTTCTCTCACGAGGGTCACAACACAGATACGCAGTATTTT.

The V gene is TRBV5-1, the J gene TRBJ2-1; D possibly matches TRBD1 or TRBD2 (5 bases each). This CDR3 spans 14 amino acids. Germline V gene data show CDR1 as SGHRS and CDR2 as YFSETQ. The ends were cut back, 4 bases at V and 3 bases at J, with 11 bases in the middle. CDR3 protein: CASSEGDLYNEQFF. The DNA of the CDR3 is TGCGCCAGCAGCGAAGGGGACCTCTACAATGAGCAGTTCTTC.

The chain is built from TRBV7-9 and TRBJ2-5; the D call may be TRBD1 or TRBD2 (5 bases each). The V gene's germline CDR1 is SEHNR and CDR2 FQNEAQ (reference sequence). The CDR3 has 13 residues. The germline V and J ends were trimmed by 0 bases and 7 bases, with 9 bases remaining between them. CDR3 nucleotides: TGTGCCAGCAGCTTAGCTGCTGGGGGGACCCAGTACTTC. Amino acids: CASSLAAGGTQYF.